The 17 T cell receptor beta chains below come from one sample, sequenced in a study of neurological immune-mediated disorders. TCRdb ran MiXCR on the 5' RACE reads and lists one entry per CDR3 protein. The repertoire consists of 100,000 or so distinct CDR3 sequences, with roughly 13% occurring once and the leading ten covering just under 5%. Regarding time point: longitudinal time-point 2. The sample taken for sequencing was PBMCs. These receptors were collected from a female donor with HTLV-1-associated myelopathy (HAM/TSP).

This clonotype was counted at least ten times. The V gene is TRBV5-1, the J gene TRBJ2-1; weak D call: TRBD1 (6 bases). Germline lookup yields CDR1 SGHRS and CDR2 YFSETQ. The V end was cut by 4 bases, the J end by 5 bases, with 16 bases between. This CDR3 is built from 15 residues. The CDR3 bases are TGCGCCAGCAGCCAGGACAGCCCGGAAAACAATGAGCAGTTCTTC. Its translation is CASSQDSPENNEQFF. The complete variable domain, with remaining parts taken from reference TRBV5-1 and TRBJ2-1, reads KAGVTQTPRYLIKTRGQQVTLSCSPISGHRSVSWYQQTPGQGLQFLFEYFSETQRNKGNFPGRFSGRQFSNSRSEMNVSTLELGDSALYLCASSQDSPENNEQFFGPGTRLTVL.

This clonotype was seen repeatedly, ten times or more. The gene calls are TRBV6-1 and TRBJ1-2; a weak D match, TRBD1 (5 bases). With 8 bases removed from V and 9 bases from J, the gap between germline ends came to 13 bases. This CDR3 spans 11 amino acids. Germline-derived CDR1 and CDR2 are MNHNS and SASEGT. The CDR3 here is CASPEGLSYTF. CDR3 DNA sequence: TGTGCCAGCCCAGAGGGGCTGAGCTACACCTTC.

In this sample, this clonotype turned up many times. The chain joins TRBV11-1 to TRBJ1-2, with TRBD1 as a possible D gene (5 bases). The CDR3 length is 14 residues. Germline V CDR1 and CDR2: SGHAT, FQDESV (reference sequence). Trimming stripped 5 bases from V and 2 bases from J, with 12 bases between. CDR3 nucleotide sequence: TGTGCCAGCAGCCGGGGGACCGACAACTATGGCTACACCTTC. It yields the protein CASSRGTDNYGYTF.

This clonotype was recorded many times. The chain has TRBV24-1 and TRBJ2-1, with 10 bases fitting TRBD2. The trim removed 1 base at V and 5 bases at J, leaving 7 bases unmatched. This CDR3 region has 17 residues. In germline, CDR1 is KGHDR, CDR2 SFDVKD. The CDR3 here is CATSDFRTSGKDNEQFF. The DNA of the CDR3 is TGTGCCACCAGTGATTTTCGGACTAGCGGAAAGGACAATGAGCAGTTCTTC.

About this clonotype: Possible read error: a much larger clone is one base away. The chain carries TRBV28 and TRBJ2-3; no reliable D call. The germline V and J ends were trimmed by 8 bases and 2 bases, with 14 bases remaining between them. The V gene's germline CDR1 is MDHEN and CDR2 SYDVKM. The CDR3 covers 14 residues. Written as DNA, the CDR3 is TGTGCCAGCTCGACCGTAAGGACCACAGATACGCAGTATTTT. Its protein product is CASSTVRTTDTQYF.

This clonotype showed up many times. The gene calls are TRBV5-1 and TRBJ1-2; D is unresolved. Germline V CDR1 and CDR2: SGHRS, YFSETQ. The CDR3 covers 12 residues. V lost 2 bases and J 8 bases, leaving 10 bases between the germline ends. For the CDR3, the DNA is TGCGCCAGCAGCTTCGGCAGCCGGGGCTACACCTTC. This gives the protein CASSFGSRGYTF.

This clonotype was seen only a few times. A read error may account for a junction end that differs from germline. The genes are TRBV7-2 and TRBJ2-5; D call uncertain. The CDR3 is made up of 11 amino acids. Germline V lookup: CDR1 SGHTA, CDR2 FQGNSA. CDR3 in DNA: TGTGTCAGCAGCCTCCAGGAGACCCAGTACTTC. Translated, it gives CVSSLQETQYF.

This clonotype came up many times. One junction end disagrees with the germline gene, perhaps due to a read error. Written as DNA, the CDR3 is TGTGCTACCAGCAGAGAAGGATTACAGGGTGCTGGGGCCAACGTCCTGACTTTC. Its translation: CATSREGLQGAGANVLTF. The V call is TRBV15, the J call TRBJ2-6; D perhaps matches TRBD1 (6 bases). The germline gives CDR1 LNHNV, CDR2 YYDKDF (reference sequence). The CDR3 runs to 18 residues. The variable domain in full, completed from reference TRBV15 and TRBJ2-6, reads DAMVIQNPRYQVTQFGKPVTLSCSQTLNHNVMYWYQQKSSQAPKLLFHYYDKDFNNEADTPDNFQSRRPNTSFCFLDIRSPGLGDTAMYLCATSREGLQGAGANVLTFGAGSRLTVL.

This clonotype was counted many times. CDR3 in DNA: TGTGCCAGCAGCTCTATCCTAGCGGGGGGTAAAACCTACAATGAGCAGTTCTTC. Translation gives CASSSILAGGKTYNEQFF. The gene calls are TRBV7-6 and TRBJ2-1; 11 positions agree with TRBD2. The CDR3 consists of 18 residues. Germline lookup yields CDR1 SGHVS and CDR2 FNYEAQ. Losses at the gene ends were 4 bases for V and 2 bases for J; bases not matched to a gene: 10. Together with reference TRBV7-6 and TRBJ2-1, the CDR3 gives the full variable domain: GAGVSQSPRYKVTKRGQDVALRCDPISGHVSLYWYRQALGQGPEFLTYFNYEAQQDKSGLPNDRFSAERPEGSISTLTIQRTEQRDSAMYRCASSSILAGGKTYNEQFFGPGTRLTVL.

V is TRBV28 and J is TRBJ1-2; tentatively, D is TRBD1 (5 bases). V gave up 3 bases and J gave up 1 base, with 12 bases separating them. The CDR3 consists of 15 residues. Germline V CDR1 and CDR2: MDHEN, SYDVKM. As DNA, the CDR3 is TGTGCCAGCAGTTTGCGGCAGGGTAATAACTATGGCTACACCTTC. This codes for CASSLRQGNNYGYTF.

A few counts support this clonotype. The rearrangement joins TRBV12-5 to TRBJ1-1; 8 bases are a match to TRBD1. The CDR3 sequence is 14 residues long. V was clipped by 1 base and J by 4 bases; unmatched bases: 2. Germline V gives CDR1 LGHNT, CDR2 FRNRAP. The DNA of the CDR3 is TGTGCTAGTGGTTTGGGCAGGGGGCTCACTGAAGCTTTCTTT. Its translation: CASGLGRGLTEAFF.

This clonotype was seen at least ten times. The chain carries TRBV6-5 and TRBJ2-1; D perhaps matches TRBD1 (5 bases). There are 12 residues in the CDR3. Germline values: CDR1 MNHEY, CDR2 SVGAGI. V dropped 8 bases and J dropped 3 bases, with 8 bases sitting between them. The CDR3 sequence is CASLDSYNEQFF. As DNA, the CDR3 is TGTGCCAGCCTCGACAGCTACAATGAGCAGTTCTTC.

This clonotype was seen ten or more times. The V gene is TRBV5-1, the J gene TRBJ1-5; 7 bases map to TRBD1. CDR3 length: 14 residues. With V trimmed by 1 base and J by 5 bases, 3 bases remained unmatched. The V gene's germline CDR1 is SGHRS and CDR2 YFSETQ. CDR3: CASSLRQGDQPQHF. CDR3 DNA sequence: TGCGCCAGCAGCTTGAGACAGGGAGATCAGCCCCAGCATTTT. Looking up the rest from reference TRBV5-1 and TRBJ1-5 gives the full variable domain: KAGVTQTPRYLIKTRGQQVTLSCSPISGHRSVSWYQQTPGQGLQFLFEYFSETQRNKGNFPGRFSGRQFSNSRSEMNVSTLELGDSALYLCASSLRQGDQPQHFGDGTRLSIL.

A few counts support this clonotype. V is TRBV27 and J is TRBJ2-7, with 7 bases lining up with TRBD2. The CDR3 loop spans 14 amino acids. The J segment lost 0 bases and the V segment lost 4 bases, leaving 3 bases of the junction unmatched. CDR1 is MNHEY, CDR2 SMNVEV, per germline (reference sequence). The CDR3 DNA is TGTGCCAGCAGTTCGCGGGGGAGCTCCTACGAGCAGTACTTC. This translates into CASSSRGSSYEQYF.

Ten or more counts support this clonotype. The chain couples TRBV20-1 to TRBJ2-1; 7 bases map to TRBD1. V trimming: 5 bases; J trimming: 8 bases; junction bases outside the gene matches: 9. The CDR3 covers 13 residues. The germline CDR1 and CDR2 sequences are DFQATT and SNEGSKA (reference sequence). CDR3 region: CSAEGQVRYEQFF. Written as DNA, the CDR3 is TGCAGTGCTGAAGGACAGGTTCGGTATGAGCAGTTCTTC.

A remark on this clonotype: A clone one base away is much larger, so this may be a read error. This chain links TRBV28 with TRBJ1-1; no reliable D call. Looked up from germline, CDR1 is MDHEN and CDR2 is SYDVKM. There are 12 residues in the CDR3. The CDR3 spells CASSDQSTEDFF. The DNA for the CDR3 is TGTGCCAGCAGTGACCAGAGCACTGAAGATTTCTTT.

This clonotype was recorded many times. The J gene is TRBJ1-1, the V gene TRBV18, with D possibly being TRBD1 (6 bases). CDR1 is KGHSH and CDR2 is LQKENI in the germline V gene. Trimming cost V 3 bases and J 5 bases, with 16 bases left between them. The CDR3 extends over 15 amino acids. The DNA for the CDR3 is TGTGCCAGCTCACCCCCTACAGGGATGGGTACTGAAGCTTTCTTT. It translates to CASSPPTGMGTEAFF.